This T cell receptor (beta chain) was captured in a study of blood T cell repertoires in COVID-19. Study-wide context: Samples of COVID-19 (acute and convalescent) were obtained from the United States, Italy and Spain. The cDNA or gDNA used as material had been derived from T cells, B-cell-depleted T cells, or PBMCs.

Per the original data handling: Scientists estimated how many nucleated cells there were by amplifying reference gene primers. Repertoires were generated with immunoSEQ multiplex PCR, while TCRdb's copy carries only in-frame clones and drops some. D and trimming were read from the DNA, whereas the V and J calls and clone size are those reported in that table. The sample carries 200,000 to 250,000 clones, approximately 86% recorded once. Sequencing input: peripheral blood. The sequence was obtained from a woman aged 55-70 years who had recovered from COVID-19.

This chain's CDR3 is CASSVSHQIGEAKQYF. The CDR3 region has the DNA TGTGCCAGCAGTGTCTCACATCAGATCGGGGAAGCAAAGCAGTATTTT. The J gene is TRBJ2-3, the V gene TRBV6-4, with D possibly being TRBD2 (5 bases). CDR3 size: 16 residues. V was clipped by 4 bases and J by 11 bases, with 25 bases between them. From germline, CDR1 is MRHNA and CDR2 SNTAGT.